The entry below describes one T cell receptor (beta chain). The sample is drawn from a study of PD-L1 blockade in urothelial cancer. Time point described: pretreatment peripheral blood. Patients yielded 1 to 8 samples each, pretreatment and on-treatment. In each PCR, synthetic TCR analog templates were spiked in. Profiling relied on immunoSEQ multiplex PCR, and the TCRdb table lists in-frame clones only, not all of them. The profile shows about 130,000 clones, around 85% of them singletons. Germline CDR1 SGHVS, CDR2 FQNEAQ. This CDR3 spans 13 amino acids. V was trimmed by 3 bases and J by 4 bases, leaving 8 bases between them.

The rearrangement links TRBV7-8 to TRBJ2-3; D gene uncertain. The specimen was PBMCs, collected around atezolizumab (anti-PD-L1) treatment. This clonotype was sampled from a man over 45 with urothelial cancer. CDR3 in DNA: TGTGCCAGCAGCTTTACTGCTGCAGATACGCAGTATTTT. Its translation is CASSFTAADTQYF.